This is a list of T cell receptor beta chains from one sample in a study of CD8 T cells in Susac syndrome. TCRdb re-called the immunoSEQ multiplex PCR reads through MiXCR, storing one row per CDR3 protein. The table has 120,000 or so distinct CDR3 sequences, roughly 95% seen once. The sample comprised CD4+ T cells from PBMCs. The receptors derive from a human donor with Susac syndrome. Both conserved end residues are part of each CDR3. A D gene is named only where the DNA matches it firmly. Where a row states a size, it is once, few, many or the class of an expanded clone; other rows omit it.

abundance: -; d_gene: TRBD2; v_gene: TRBV4-3; j_gene: TRBJ2-3; CDR3nt: TGCGCCAGCAGCCAAGGGTATCTAGCGGGAGAGAGAGATACGCAGTATTTT; CDR3aa: CASSQGYLAGERDTQYF
abundance: -; d_gene: TRBD2; v_gene: TRBV30; j_gene: TRBJ2-1; CDR3nt: TGTGCCTGGGAAACTCTAGCGGGCGACTACAATGAGCAGTTCTTC; CDR3aa: CAWETLAGDYNEQFF
abundance: -; d_gene: -; v_gene: TRBV5-1; j_gene: TRBJ2-1; CDR3nt: TGCGCCAGCAGCCCGGACTTGTCGACCCACAATGAGCAGTTCTTC; CDR3aa: CASSPDLSTHNEQFF
abundance: -; d_gene: -; v_gene: TRBV15; j_gene: TRBJ1-5; CDR3nt: TGTGCCACCAGCAGAGAAAGGAGGTACGATCAGCCCCAGCATTTT; CDR3aa: CATSRERRYDQPQHF
abundance: -; d_gene: -; v_gene: TRBV13; j_gene: TRBJ2-5; CDR3nt: TGTGCCAGCAGCACAGGGAGGGGAGAGACCCAGTACTTC; CDR3aa: CASSTGRGETQYF
abundance: -; d_gene: -; v_gene: TRBV15; j_gene: TRBJ1-2; CDR3nt: TGTGCCACCAGCAGAGAAGGGGGGGGCTATGGCTACACCTTC; CDR3aa: CATSREGGGYGYTF
abundance: -; d_gene: -; v_gene: TRBV2; j_gene: TRBJ1-5; CDR3nt: TGTGCCAGCAGCGATACAGGGTATAGCAATCAGCCCCAGCATTTT; CDR3aa: CASSDTGYSNQPQHF
abundance: -; d_gene: TRBD2; v_gene: TRBV14; j_gene: TRBJ2-7; CDR3nt: TGTGCCAGCAGCTTGAACGGCCGGGTAGCGGGAGTCACCCACGAGCAGTACTTC; CDR3aa: CASSLNGRVAGVTHEQYF
abundance: once; d_gene: TRBD1; v_gene: TRBV19; j_gene: TRBJ1-5; CDR3nt: TGTGCCAGTAGTATGGGGCAGGGGGCTTTTCAGCCCCAGCATTTT; CDR3aa: CASSMGQGAFQPQHF
abundance: -; d_gene: -; v_gene: TRBV30; j_gene: TRBJ2-7; CDR3nt: TGTGCCTGGAACATACGAGGTAACGAGCAGTACTTC; CDR3aa: CAWNIRGNEQYF
abundance: -; d_gene: TRBD1; v_gene: TRBV9; j_gene: TRBJ2-1; CDR3nt: TGTGCCAGCAGCGTAGGACAGGGCCTTTACAATGAGCAGTTCTTC; CDR3aa: CASSVGQGLYNEQFF
abundance: -; d_gene: TRBD1; v_gene: TRBV5-1; j_gene: TRBJ2-7; CDR3nt: TGCGCCAGCAGTTCCGGGACAGGGGCTCGCGAGCAGTACTTC; CDR3aa: CASSSGTGAREQYF
abundance: -; d_gene: -; v_gene: TRBV4-1; j_gene: TRBJ1-1; CDR3nt: TGCGCCAGCAGCCAGAAAGGGGCCACGGGCACTGAAGCTTTCTTT; CDR3aa: CASSQKGATGTEAFF
abundance: once; d_gene: -; v_gene: TRBV18; j_gene: TRBJ2-1; CDR3nt: TGTGCCAGCTCACCACCTCCTAGCAGGAGGGGCTACACACACAATGAGCAGTTCTTC; CDR3aa: CASSPPPSRRGYTHNEQFF
abundance: -; d_gene: TRBD2; v_gene: TRBV18; j_gene: TRBJ2-1; CDR3nt: TGTGCCAGCTCCGGACTAGTTACCTCTTATGACAATGAGCAGTTCTTC; CDR3aa: CASSGLVTSYDNEQFF
abundance: -; d_gene: -; v_gene: TRBV11-2; j_gene: TRBJ2-5; CDR3nt: TGTGCCAGCAGCTCCTTAATCGGGACCCAAGAGACCCAGTACTTC; CDR3aa: CASSSLIGTQETQYF
abundance: once; d_gene: TRBD2; v_gene: TRBV4-1; j_gene: TRBJ2-3; CDR3nt: TGCGCCAGCAGCCACATGGGAGCGGGAATCCGAGGCACAGATACGCAGTATTTT; CDR3aa: CASSHMGAGIRGTDTQYF
abundance: once; d_gene: TRBD2; v_gene: TRBV11-3; j_gene: TRBJ2-7; CDR3nt: TGTGCCAGCAGCTTAGCGGCGGGAGGAAACTACGAGCAGTACTTC; CDR3aa: CASSLAAGGNYEQYF
abundance: -; d_gene: -; v_gene: TRBV12-3/TRBV12-4; j_gene: TRBJ2-3; CDR3nt: TGTGCCAGCAGTTTTTCTATGAGGGCTTCTACAGATACGCAGTATTTT; CDR3aa: CASSFSMRASTDTQYF
abundance: -; d_gene: -; v_gene: TRBV5-6; j_gene: TRBJ2-5; CDR3nt: TGTGCCAGCAGCACCGGACTGACCAAAGAGACCCAGTACTTC; CDR3aa: CASSTGLTKETQYF
abundance: -; d_gene: -; v_gene: TRBV7-9; j_gene: TRBJ1-1; CDR3nt: TGTGCCAGCAGCTTAGAACAGGCGGAAGCTTTCTTT; CDR3aa: CASSLEQAEAFF
abundance: -; d_gene: TRBD1; v_gene: TRBV20-1; j_gene: TRBJ1-1; CDR3nt: TGCAGTGCTAGCGACAGGGCGAGGTACACTGAAGCTTTCTTT; CDR3aa: CSASDRARYTEAFF
abundance: -; d_gene: TRBD1; v_gene: TRBV12-3/TRBV12-4; j_gene: TRBJ2-7; CDR3nt: TGTGCCAGCACCTCGGGACAGGGGGTCTACGAGCAGTACTTC; CDR3aa: CASTSGQGVYEQYF
abundance: -; d_gene: TRBD1; v_gene: TRBV20-1; j_gene: TRBJ2-7; CDR3nt: TGCAGTGCCAGAGACAGGGATAGAGGAGAGCAGTACTTC; CDR3aa: CSARDRDRGEQYF
abundance: -; d_gene: TRBD1; v_gene: TRBV3-1; j_gene: TRBJ2-2; CDR3nt: TGTGCCAGCAGCCAAGATCCGGGACAGGGGAACGCCGGGGAGCTGTTTTTT; CDR3aa: CASSQDPGQGNAGELFF
abundance: -; d_gene: -; v_gene: TRBV21-1; j_gene: TRBJ1-1; CDR3nt: TGTGCCAGCAGCAAAGCGGGTACTTACACTGAAGCTTTCTTT; CDR3aa: CASSKAGTYTEAFF
abundance: -; d_gene: -; v_gene: TRBV6-4; j_gene: TRBJ2-3; CDR3nt: TGTGCCAGCAGTCAAGGACACACAGATACGCAGTATTTT; CDR3aa: CASSQGHTDTQYF
abundance: -; d_gene: -; v_gene: TRBV29-1; j_gene: TRBJ1-5; CDR3nt: TGCAGCGTTGGTAGTCTCAATCAGCCCCAGCATTTT; CDR3aa: CSVGSLNQPQHF
abundance: -; d_gene: -; v_gene: TRBV28; j_gene: TRBJ2-2; CDR3nt: TGTGCCAGCAGTATCACGAACACCGGGGAGCTGTTTTTT; CDR3aa: CASSITNTGELFF
abundance: -; d_gene: -; v_gene: TRBV29-1; j_gene: TRBJ2-2; CDR3nt: TGCAGCGCCGCCCGCTCGCAGATGAACACCGGGGAGCTGTTTTTT; CDR3aa: CSAARSQMNTGELFF
abundance: -; d_gene: -; v_gene: TRBV5-1; j_gene: TRBJ2-7; CDR3nt: TGCGCCAGCAGTCGTAATCCGAAGGACGAGCAGTACTTC; CDR3aa: CASSRNPKDEQYF
abundance: -; d_gene: -; v_gene: TRBV6-2/TRBV6-3; j_gene: TRBJ2-1; CDR3nt: TGTGCCAGCAGTTTGAGGCAGGGCAAATTTGGTGAGCAGTTCTTC; CDR3aa: CASSLRQGKFGEQFF
abundance: -; d_gene: TRBD1; v_gene: TRBV7-2; j_gene: TRBJ1-5; CDR3nt: TGTGCCAGCAGCTTACAGGGGGCGGGTAATCAGCCCCAGCATTTT; CDR3aa: CASSLQGAGNQPQHF
abundance: -; d_gene: -; v_gene: TRBV24-1; j_gene: TRBJ2-7; CDR3nt: TGTGCCACCAGTGATCGAGGCGCCGGCTCCTACGAGCAGTACTTC; CDR3aa: CATSDRGAGSYEQYF
abundance: -; d_gene: TRBD2; v_gene: TRBV12-3/TRBV12-4; j_gene: TRBJ2-5; CDR3nt: TGTGCCAGCAGTTTTTGGCTAGCGGGGGGGGTGTACTTC; CDR3aa: CASSFWLAGGVYF
abundance: -; d_gene: TRBD2; v_gene: TRBV4-1; j_gene: TRBJ2-2; CDR3nt: TGCGCCAGCAGCCAGACTAGCGGGAAGGGAGCCGGGGAGCTGTTTTTT; CDR3aa: CASSQTSGKGAGELFF
abundance: -; d_gene: -; v_gene: TRBV12-1; j_gene: TRBJ2-3; CDR3nt: TGTGCCAGCAAACCGCCCCAGGGAAGCGCAGCAGATACGCAGTATTTT; CDR3aa: CASKPPQGSAADTQYF
abundance: -; d_gene: TRBD1; v_gene: TRBV27; j_gene: TRBJ2-3; CDR3nt: TGTGCCAGCAGTTCGGGACAGGGGAGCACAGATACGCAGTATTTT; CDR3aa: CASSSGQGSTDTQYF
abundance: -; d_gene: -; v_gene: TRBV30; j_gene: TRBJ2-5; CDR3nt: TGTGCCTGTGGACCGAGCAGCGAGACCCAGTACTTC; CDR3aa: CACGPSSETQYF
abundance: -; d_gene: -; v_gene: TRBV2; j_gene: TRBJ1-1; CDR3nt: TGTGCGAGCAGAGAACAGGGTCGATCGAGCACTGAAGCTTTCTTT; CDR3aa: CASREQGRSSTEAFF
abundance: -; d_gene: TRBD1; v_gene: TRBV20-1; j_gene: TRBJ2-5; CDR3nt: TGCAGTGCTATTCTCCGGGACAGGGGATACCAAGAGACCCAGTACTTC; CDR3aa: CSAILRDRGYQETQYF
abundance: -; d_gene: -; v_gene: TRBV5-1; j_gene: TRBJ1-2; CDR3nt: TGCGCCAGCAGCTCCGCTTCGGGGGGTAAGAATGGCTACACCTTC; CDR3aa: CASSSASGGKNGYTF
abundance: -; d_gene: -; v_gene: TRBV30; j_gene: TRBJ2-7; CDR3nt: TGTGCCTGGAGTCAAGGGGGGCTCTCCTACGAGCAGTACTTC; CDR3aa: CAWSQGGLSYEQYF
abundance: -; d_gene: -; v_gene: TRBV10-3; j_gene: TRBJ1-2; CDR3nt: TGTGCCATCAGTGACCCTCGGGATAACTATGGCTACACCTTC; CDR3aa: CAISDPRDNYGYTF
abundance: -; d_gene: -; v_gene: TRBV27; j_gene: TRBJ2-7; CDR3nt: TGTGCCAGCAGTTTATCAAGCAGGGGCTCCTACGAGCAGTACTTC; CDR3aa: CASSLSSRGSYEQYF
abundance: -; d_gene: -; v_gene: TRBV3-1; j_gene: TRBJ2-3; CDR3nt: TGTGCCAGCAGTTTCGGGACGAAGAGCACAGATACGCAGTATTTT; CDR3aa: CASSFGTKSTDTQYF
abundance: -; d_gene: TRBD2; v_gene: TRBV29-1; j_gene: TRBJ2-3; CDR3nt: TGCAGCGTTGAACTAGCGGGAAGCACAGATACGCAGTATTTT; CDR3aa: CSVELAGSTDTQYF
abundance: -; d_gene: TRBD2; v_gene: TRBV20-1; j_gene: TRBJ2-1; CDR3nt: TGCAGTGCTAGAATTTGGCTAGCGGGTCTGGATGAGCAGTTCTTC; CDR3aa: CSARIWLAGLDEQFF
abundance: -; d_gene: -; v_gene: TRBV7-2; j_gene: TRBJ1-4; CDR3nt: TGTGCCAGCAGTTATCAGCCAACTAATGAAAAACTGTTTTTT; CDR3aa: CASSYQPTNEKLFF
abundance: -; d_gene: -; v_gene: TRBV12-3/TRBV12-4; j_gene: TRBJ1-1; CDR3nt: TGTGCCAGCAGTTATCTACAGGGTGGCACTGAAGCTTTCTTT; CDR3aa: CASSYLQGGTEAFF
abundance: -; d_gene: TRBD2; v_gene: TRBV20-1; j_gene: TRBJ2-1; CDR3nt: TGCAGTGCTAGACGACTAGCGTCCTACAATGAGCAGTTCTTC; CDR3aa: CSARRLASYNEQFF
abundance: -; d_gene: TRBD1; v_gene: TRBV4-2; j_gene: TRBJ1-1; CDR3nt: TGTGCCAGCAGCCAAGATGGGCAGGGGGCGCTGAACACTGAAGCTTTCTTT; CDR3aa: CASSQDGQGALNTEAFF
abundance: -; d_gene: -; v_gene: TRBV20-1; j_gene: TRBJ1-2; CDR3nt: TGCAGTGCGGGCGGGGCCCTTGGTGGCTACACCTTC; CDR3aa: CSAGGALGGYTF